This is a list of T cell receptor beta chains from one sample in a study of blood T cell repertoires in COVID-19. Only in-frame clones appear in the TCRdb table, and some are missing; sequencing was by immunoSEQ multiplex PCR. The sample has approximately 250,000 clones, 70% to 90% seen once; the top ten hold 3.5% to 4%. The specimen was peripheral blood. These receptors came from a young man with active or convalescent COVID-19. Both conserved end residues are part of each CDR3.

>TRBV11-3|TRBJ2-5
CASSPGLAEETQYF
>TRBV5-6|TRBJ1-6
CASSRDRNNSPLHF
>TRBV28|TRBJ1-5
CASSFPSEVMEPQHF
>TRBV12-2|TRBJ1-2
CASRSQFMGLYTF
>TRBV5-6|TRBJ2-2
CASSFRLAANTGELFF
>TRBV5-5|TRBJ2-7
CASSLGSNYEQYF
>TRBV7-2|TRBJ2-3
CASSDGGGDTQYF
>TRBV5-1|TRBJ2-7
CASSLQSGATYEQYF
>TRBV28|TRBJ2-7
CASSLDSPSPEQYF
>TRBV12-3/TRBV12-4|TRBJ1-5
CASSWGVNQPQHF
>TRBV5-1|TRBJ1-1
CASSLQGQGGTEAFF
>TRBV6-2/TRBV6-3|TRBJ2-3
CASSYFPGSVTQYF